This T cell receptor (beta chain) was found in a study of blood T cell repertoires in COVID-19. For the study at large: Donors in the United States, Italy and Spain gave samples during acute or convalescent COVID-19. T cells, B-cell-depleted T cells, or PBMCs supplied cDNA or gDNA.

Original processing methods: From reference gene primer amplification, estimates of nucleated cell counts were derived. Some clones are missing from TCRdb's copy, which holds only in-frame ones; the method was immunoSEQ multiplex PCR. Clone size and V and J calls were adopted from that table, with D and trimming inferred from the DNA. The table records approximately 100,000 clones, 80% to 90% of them present only once. The CDR3 runs 14 residues. Trimming shortened V by 4 bases and J by 4 bases, and 12 bases separated the two germline ends. The germline V gene has CDR1 KGHDR and CDR2 SFDVKD. What was sequenced was peripheral blood. This receptor was obtained from a human donor with acute or convalescent COVID-19. The donor label of this sample is uncertain. V and J are TRBV24-1 and TRBJ1-2, with D unresolved. The CDR3 DNA sequence: TGTGCCACCAGTGACTTACCTAACGGCTATGGCTACACCTTC. This translates into CATSDLPNGYGYTF.